The T cell receptor (beta chain) under discussion was sequenced for a study of cytomegalovirus exposure and HLA in healthy donors. Primers for the PCR totalled 60 Vbeta and 13 Jbeta. Some clones are missing from TCRdb's copy, which holds only in-frame ones; the method was immunoSEQ multiplex PCR. Of under 35,000 clones listed, approximately 62% are singletons. A word on this clone: Its antigen is not known.

Study observations and caveats: The study carried out a later analysis of TCR beta sequences. It associated some 18,000 of them with specific HLA alleles at a false discovery rate of 0.05. Among TCR beta chains of equal frequency, HLA-associated ones were more clonally expanded in a later analysis.

The sequence was obtained from a male donor in good health and CMV-seropositive. Sequenced: PBMCs.

CDR3 bases: TGTGCGCACAGGGGGCATCGCAATCAGCCCCAGCATTTT. It encodes CAHRGHRNQPQHF. V and J are TRBV28 and TRBJ1-5, with 9 bases identical to TRBD1. This CDR3 is 13 amino acids long. The germline gives CDR1 MDHEN, CDR2 SYDVKM.